The clone carrying this T cell receptor (beta chain) was observed at least ten times. The sample is drawn from a study of T cells after yellow fever vaccination. Trimming at V came to 5 bases and at J to 3 bases, leaving 6 bases not matched to a gene. This CDR3 spans 15 amino acids. TCRdb processed the 5' RACE reads anew with MiXCR; each CDR3 protein has one entry. The sample carries some 110,000 distinct CDR3 sequences, about 7.2% recorded once. The clonotype originates from a man aged 18 to 30 who received the YFV17D yellow fever vaccine. This sample comprised CD4+ T cells sorted from PBMCs, obtained roughly 45 days after the first yellow fever vaccination. V usage is TRBV12-3 or TRBV12-4 and J usage is TRBJ2-7; 11 bases map to TRBD1. As DNA, the CDR3 is TGTGCCAGCAGTCCCGGGGGACAGGGGGTCTACGAGCAGTACTTC. This translates into CASSPGGQGVYEQYF.